Given below is one T cell receptor (beta chain) in context. These data are taken from a study of blood T cell repertoires in COVID-19. Across the whole study: COVID-19 samples collected from the United States, Italy and Spain covered acute and convalescent phases. Nucleic acid was either cDNA or gDNA, and it came from T cells, B-cell-depleted T cells, or PBMCs.

Original analysis: The assay estimated nucleated cells by amplifying reference gene primers. Sequencing used immunoSEQ multiplex PCR; TCRdb keeps in-frame clones, though not all of them. V, J and clone size were drawn from that table, and D and trimming were deduced from the DNA. The sample has roughly 67,000 clones; roughly 90% are singletons. V was clipped by 7 bases and J by 2 bases, with 18 bases between them. CDR3 length: 14 amino acids. Germline V gene data show CDR1 as GTSNPN and CDR2 as SVGIG (reference sequence). The chain has TRBV30 and TRBJ2-7; weak D call: TRBD2 (5 bases). The source material was peripheral blood. This receptor was obtained from a man in his fifties or sixties with active COVID-19. CDR3 nucleotide sequence: TGTGCCTTTACGGGTTCGGGCGGGCCCTACGAGCAGTACTTC. This gives the protein CAFTGSGGPYEQYF.